This record covers a single T cell receptor (beta chain). Its cognate antigen is unknown. The CDR3 length is 16 residues. Trimming took 5 bases from V and 1 from J, leaving 15 bases between them. Germline-derived CDR1 and CDR2 are SNHLY and FYNNEI. The data were taken from a study of beta chain features in type 1 diabetes. Study-level information: The samples had roughly 100,000,000 sorted cells examined in all.

TCRB transcripts that were expressed got sequenced, as all of the isolated RNA had been reverse transcribed. Profiled with immunoSEQ multiplex PCR; TCRdb holds only in-frame clones, not every one. Among under 500,000 clones listed, around 28% were seen once. Blood was drawn once from each donor into heparinised tubes. The draws averaged about 110 mL. Findings of the study overall: A cDNA-based sequencing approach could over-represent cells with high TCR expression. Within each of all four CD4+ subsets, Type 1 diabetes patients had TCRB CDR3s that were moderately but significantly shorter.

This rearrangement joins TRBV2 to TRBJ2-1; D is unresolved. Sequenced sample: naive CD4+ T cells from blood. This TCR was recovered from a man younger than 35 in good health. The CDR3 sequence is CASSFPPGGSYNEQFF. The CDR3, as DNA: TGTGCCAGCAGTTTCCCCCCTGGCGGATCCTACAATGAGCAGTTCTTC. Based on the CDR3 plus reference TRBV2 and TRBJ2-1, the full variable domain is EPEVTQTPSHQVTQMGQEVILRCVPISNHLYFYWYRQILGQKVEFLVSFYNNEISEKSEIFDDQFSVERPDGSNFTLKIRSTKLEDSAMYFCASSFPPGGSYNEQFFGPGTRLTVL.